A few counts support the clone carrying this T cell receptor (beta chain). Its antigen is still unknown. TCRdb re-called the multiplex PCR reads through MiXCR, storing one row per CDR3 protein. The table includes approximately 200,000 distinct CDR3 sequences, around a third detected once. This specimen comes from a study of breast tumors, draining lymph nodes, adjacent tissues. Study-level points and caveats: The data were judged consistent with most tumor T cells coming from lymph node and expanding in tumor. Tumor repertoires ranked between lymph nodes and nontumor tissue in diversity, with V and J gene preferences.

The lymph nodes were axillary draining lymph nodes from breast cancer patients. V was trimmed by 8 bases and J by 2 bases, leaving 15 bases between them. Looked up from germline, CDR1 is DFQATT and CDR2 is SNEGSKA (reference sequence). The CDR3 is made up of 13 amino acids. The sequenced sample consisted of axillary lymph node tissue. The rearrangement links TRBV20-1 to TRBJ1-1; D gene ambiguous. This clonotype was obtained from a female donor with breast cancer. Some clones in this sample may be carry-over from other donors' samples. For the CDR3, the DNA is TGCAGTCCCTTCCGGCAGGATAACACTGAAGCTTTCTTT. Translation gives CSPFRQDNTEAFF.